Each of the 3 T cell receptor beta chains below was sequenced from the same sample in a study of T cells in localized non-small cell lung cancer. The assay was immunoSEQ multiplex PCR, and TCRdb's table has in-frame clones only and misses some. The sample gives 55,000 to 65,000 clones, approximately 93% of which show up once; just under 20% is in the top ten. Specimen: peripheral blood, collected before any cancer treatment. Every receptor here comes from a man aged 40 to 70 with stage I lung adenocarcinoma.

This clone has just a few counts. The chain has TRBV15 and TRBJ2-6; D unresolved. The ends were cut back, 1 base at V and 2 bases at J, with 6 bases in the middle. The CDR3 extends over 15 amino acids. CDR1 and CDR2 from the germline V gene are LNHNV and YYDKDF (reference sequence). CDR3 in amino acids: CATSRVEAGANVLTF. The CDR3, as DNA: TGTGCCACCAGCAGAGTTGAGGCTGGGGCCAACGTCCTGACTTTC.

The rearrangement joins TRBV5-1 to TRBJ2-1, with D maybe TRBD1 (6 bases). CDR1 and CDR2 (germline): SGHRS, YFSETQ. This CDR3 comprises 18 residues. V was pared by 0 bases and J by 4 bases, with 20 bases between. CDR3 loop: CASSLADSTGHYYNEQFF. CDR3 DNA sequence: TGCGCCAGCAGCTTGGCCGACTCAACGGGACACTATTACAATGAGCAGTTCTTC.

This clone was recorded once. The chain has TRBV5-1 and TRBJ2-1, with TRBD2 matching over 7 bases. This CDR3 has 13 residues. CDR1 and CDR2 from the germline V gene are SGHRS and YFSETQ. With 5 bases clipped from V and 8 bases from J, the junction kept 7 bases outside the gene matches. The CDR3 sequence: CASRAGLGDEQFF. The CDR3 DNA sequence: TGCGCCAGCAGGGCCGGACTAGGTGATGAGCAGTTCTTC.